This T cell receptor beta chain stems from a study of T cells in Graves' hyperthyroidism and ophthalmopathy. Authors of the study amplified TCR beta CDR3 regions from RNA transcripts. Carried out on the TCR CDR3, a first-round RT-PCR used the HTBI primer set. MiXCR, run by TCRdb on the multiplex PCR reads, gives a single entry per CDR3 protein. The sample includes fewer than 450,000 distinct CDR3 sequences, about a sixth of them seen just once. The V gene end was trimmed by 8 bases and the J gene end by 3 bases; junction bases not matched to a gene: 7. This CDR3 is 14 amino acids long. CDR1 SGHAT and CDR2 FQNNGV come from the germline V gene. This clonotype was detected ten times or more. Its antigen is not identified. At first hyperthyroidism diagnosis, before any ophthalmopathy symptoms, the blood sample was collected. Overall study results and limits: Among thyroid clonotypes expanded above 0.001, most also appeared in blood.

The gene calls are TRBV11-2 and TRBJ2-1; 7 positions match TRBD2. Sample: blood. This clonotype was obtained from a woman in her thirties with Graves' hyperthyroidism that later progressed to Graves' ophthalmopathy. CDR3 sequence reads: CASRPGRVYNEQFF. Here the CDR3 DNA reads TGTGCCAGCCGCCCGGGGAGGGTCTACAATGAGCAGTTCTTC.